This T cell receptor beta chain was sequenced during a study of T cells in localized non-small cell lung cancer (dated by TCRdb to between 2020 and 2021). About the full investigation: T cell repertoires of hundreds of early-stage NSCLC patients were analyzed, with tumors being compared against uninvolved tumor-adjacent lungs. The cohort comprised approximately 240 treatment-naïve NSCLC patients with resected, localized lung tumors. Of the NSCLC patients, about 130 were male and roughly 110 were female, and the mean age was about 69 years.

The immunoSEQ Assay was used to sequence TCR beta CDR3 regions from DNA. On the study's bioinformatics: To compute T cell density, TCR beta template counts were normalized to usable DNA, which was estimated by amplifying housekeeping genes. Richness was estimated with the preseqR package, extrapolating to 400,000 templates for PBMC samples and 120,000 templates for tissue samples. Clonality was defined by subtracting Pielou's evenness from one. Tissue-enriched TCRs were identified through differential abundance testing performed on productive amino-acid clonotypes, with a minimum total count of 5 and an alpha of 0.1. The Jaccard Index and the Morisita Overlap Index were used to measure how much the repertoires overlapped between compartments. GLIPH clustered TCR beta CDR3s with public tetramer-defined viral CDR3s; viral motifs required at least three viral sequences plus V-gene enrichment. TCRdb took this table from immuneACCESS and kept in-frame rearrangements with V and J called. Such tables lack part of the clones; where checked against another copy, unresolved V genes explain under half of the gap, and the rest is unexplained. Clone size and V and J calls were adopted from that table, with D and trimming inferred from the DNA. A total of roughly 40,000 clones appear in this sample, approximately 80% of them only once. The ten largest clonotypes hold roughly 8.5% of the sample.

In regard to this clone: What antigen it recognizes has not been identified. No base qualities exist here, and no much larger clone lies one base off it.

V and J are truncated by 5 bases and 6 bases respectively, leaving an intervening sequence of 14 bases. Its CDR3 holds 14 amino acids, cysteine through phenylalanine. Only the CDR3 region is kept as DNA, spanning 42 bases read in frame from base 1. CDR1 is given as SEHNR and CDR2 as FQNEAQ, both from the germline V gene (reference sequence). The research as a whole found: Higher T cell density in blood was associated with longer overall survival, whereas higher clonality in adjacent lung was associated with shorter survival. Uninvolved tumor-adjacent lung showed the highest T cell clonality, higher than tumor, which suggests more focused antigenic responses in the uninvolved tumor-adjacent lung. Multi-region tumor sequencing was not performed, so intratumor heterogeneity could not be excluded. Of the top 100 tumor clones, a median of 57 were detected in paired uninvolved adjacent lung; about 26 were also among that lung's top 100. Because of the exploratory design, TCR variables were selected using unadjusted p-values without false-discovery rate correction.

At diagnosis, tumor, uninvolved tumor-adjacent lung and peripheral blood were collected and then preserved as a mix of FFPE and fresh-frozen material. For TCR repertoire profiling, blood samples were analyzed as peripheral blood mononuclear cells. The specimen was PBMCs, collected before any cancer treatment. The chain is assembled from TRBV7-9 and TRBJ2-1; matching of 5 bases hints at TRBD1 as the D gene. This clonotype was obtained from a man aged 40-75 years with stage II lung adenocarcinoma. The DNA sequence is as follows: TGTGCCAGCAGCCTTAGTAGGGGTAGCAATGAGCAGTTCTTC. Its amino acids are CASSLSRGSNEQFF.